Given below is one T cell receptor (beta chain) in context. CDR1 is SGHNT and CDR2 is YYREEE in the germline V gene (reference sequence). The V gene lost 4 bases and the J gene lost 7 bases, with 12 bases spanning the gap. The CDR3 runs to 14 residues. The data were obtained in a study of control samples from healthy donors and cancer patients. Assay used: immunoSEQ multiplex PCR; TCRdb lists only in-frame clones, some missing. The sample shows about 65,000 clones, about nine tenths of them seen only once. This TCR derives from a woman aged 50 to 60 with colorectal cancer. The V and J genes are TRBV5-4 and TRBJ1-6; weak D call: TRBD1 (6 bases). The source material was PBMCs. In DNA, the CDR3 is TGTGCCAGCAGCCCCGGGACAAGAAATTCACCCCTCCACTTT. Protein: CASSPGTRNSPLHF.